This T cell receptor beta chain was sequenced during a study of shared clonotypes between healthy human individuals. General study findings and limits: Although depth was large, rarefaction showed that sequencing of the sorted subsets was incomplete.

Some clones are missing from TCRdb's copy, which holds only in-frame ones; the method was immunoSEQ multiplex PCR. The sample records under 200,000 clones, 90% to 95% being singletons. The ends were cut back, 3 bases at V and 7 bases at J, with 9 bases in the middle. The germline CDR1 and CDR2 sequences are MDHEN and SYDVKM. The CDR3 runs 12 residues. In the case of this clone: Its antigen is currently unknown.

The TCR sequence derives from a woman younger than 45 in good health. This chain links TRBV28 with TRBJ1-1; D is uncertain. Sample: naive CD4+ T cells sorted from blood. This sample's subset: CD45RA+ positively selected. The chain's CDR3 is CASSFDNNEAFF. The CDR3 nucleotides read TGTGCCAGCAGTTTCGACAATAATGAAGCTTTCTTT.